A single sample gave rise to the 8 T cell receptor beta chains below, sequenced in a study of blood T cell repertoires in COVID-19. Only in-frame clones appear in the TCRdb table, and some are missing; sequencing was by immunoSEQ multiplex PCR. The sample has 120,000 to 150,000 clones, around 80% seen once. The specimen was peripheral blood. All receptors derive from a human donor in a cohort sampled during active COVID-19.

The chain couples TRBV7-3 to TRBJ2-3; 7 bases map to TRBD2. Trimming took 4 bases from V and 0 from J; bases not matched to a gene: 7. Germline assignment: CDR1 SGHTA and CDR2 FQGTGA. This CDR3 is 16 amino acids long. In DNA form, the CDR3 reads TGTGCCAGCAGCTACCGGGGGGTCCCTAGCACAGATACGCAGTATTTT. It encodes CASSYRGVPSTDTQYF.

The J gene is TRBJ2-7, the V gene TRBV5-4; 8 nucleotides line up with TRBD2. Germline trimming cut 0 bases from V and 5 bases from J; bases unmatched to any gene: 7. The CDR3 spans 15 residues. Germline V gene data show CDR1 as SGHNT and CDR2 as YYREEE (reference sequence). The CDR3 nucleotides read TGTGCCAGCAGCTTGGTCGGGGGGGCGATCGACGAGCAGTACTTC. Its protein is CASSLVGGAIDEQYF.

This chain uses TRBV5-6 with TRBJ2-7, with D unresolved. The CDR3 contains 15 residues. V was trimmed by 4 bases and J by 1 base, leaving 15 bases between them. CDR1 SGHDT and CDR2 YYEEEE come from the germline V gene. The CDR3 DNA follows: TGTGCCAGCAGCCCTCTGCCAGGTCCATCCTACGAGCAGTACTTC. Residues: CASSPLPGPSYEQYF.

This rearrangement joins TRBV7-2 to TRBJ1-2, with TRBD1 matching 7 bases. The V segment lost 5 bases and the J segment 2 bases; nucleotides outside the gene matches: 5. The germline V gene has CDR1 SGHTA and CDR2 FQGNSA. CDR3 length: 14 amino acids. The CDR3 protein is CASSQLGQNYGYTF. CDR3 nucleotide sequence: TGTGCCAGCAGCCAACTGGGACAGAACTATGGCTACACCTTC.

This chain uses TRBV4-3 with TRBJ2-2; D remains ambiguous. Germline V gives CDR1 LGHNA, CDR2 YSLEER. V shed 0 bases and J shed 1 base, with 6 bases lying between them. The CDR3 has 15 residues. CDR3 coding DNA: TGCGCCAGCAGCCAAGAGGTGAGGAACACCGGGGAGCTGTTTTTT. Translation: CASSQEVRNTGELFF.

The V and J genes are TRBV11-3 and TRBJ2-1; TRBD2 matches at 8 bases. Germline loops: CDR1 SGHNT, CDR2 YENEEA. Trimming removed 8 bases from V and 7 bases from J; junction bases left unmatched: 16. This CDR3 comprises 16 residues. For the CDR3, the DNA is TGTGCCAGCGCAGTTAGCGGGCCCACGGGGGGGAATGAGCAGTTCTTC. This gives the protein CASAVSGPTGGNEQFF.

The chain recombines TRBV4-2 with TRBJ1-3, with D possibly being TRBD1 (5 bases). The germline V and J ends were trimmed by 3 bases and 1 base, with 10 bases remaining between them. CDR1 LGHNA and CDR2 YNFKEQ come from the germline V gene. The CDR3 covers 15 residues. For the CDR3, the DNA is TGTGCCAGCAGCCATCCCGACAGATCTGGAAACACCATATATTTT. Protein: CASSHPDRSGNTIYF.

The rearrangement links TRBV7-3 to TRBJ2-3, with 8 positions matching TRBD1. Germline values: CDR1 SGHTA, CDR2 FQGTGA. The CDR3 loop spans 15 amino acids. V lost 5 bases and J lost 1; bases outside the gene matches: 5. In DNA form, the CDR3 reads TGTGCCAGCAGCCCGAGGGGACAGGGCACAGATACGCAGTATTTT. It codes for CASSPRGQGTDTQYF. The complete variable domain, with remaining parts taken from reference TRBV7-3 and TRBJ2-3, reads GAGVSQTPSNKVTEKGKYVELRCDPISGHTALYWYRQSLGQGPEFLIYFQGTGAADDSGLPNDRFFAVRPEGSVSTLKIQRTERGDSAVYLCASSPRGQGTDTQYFGPGTRLTVL.